This entry describes one T cell receptor (beta chain). Its antigen is still unknown. These data originate in a study of OX40 agonist ivuxolimab in advanced cancers. Study-level background: At doses from 0.01 to 10 mg/kg, patients were given intravenous ivuxolimab every 2 weeks. Partial responses were achieved by three patients, one with hepatocellular carcinoma and two with cutaneous melanoma. Study results and caveats: CD8+ T cells were the subset that, on average, had more expanded clones than CD4+.

The CDR3 spans 15 residues. In germline, CDR1 is MNHNS, CDR2 SASEGT. The ends were cut back, 2 bases at V and 4 bases at J, with 12 bases in the middle. People who had autoimmune disease history or systemic immunosuppression were excluded. Using immunoSEQ multiplex PCR, the repertoire was profiled, and TCRdb retains in-frame clones only, with some absent. The sample lists tens of thousands of clones, about 89% occurring once. The source was CD4+ or CD8+ T cells sorted from blood, collected in a trial of the OX40 agonist ivuxolimab. This chain links TRBV6-1 with TRBJ2-1; D unclear. This TCR derives from an adult with an advanced solid tumor such as melanoma, head and neck, liver or kidney cancer. This CDR3 reads CASSEQRHRYNEQFF. The CDR3 coding sequence is TGTGCCAGCAGTGAACAGAGACACCGGTACAATGAGCAGTTCTTC.